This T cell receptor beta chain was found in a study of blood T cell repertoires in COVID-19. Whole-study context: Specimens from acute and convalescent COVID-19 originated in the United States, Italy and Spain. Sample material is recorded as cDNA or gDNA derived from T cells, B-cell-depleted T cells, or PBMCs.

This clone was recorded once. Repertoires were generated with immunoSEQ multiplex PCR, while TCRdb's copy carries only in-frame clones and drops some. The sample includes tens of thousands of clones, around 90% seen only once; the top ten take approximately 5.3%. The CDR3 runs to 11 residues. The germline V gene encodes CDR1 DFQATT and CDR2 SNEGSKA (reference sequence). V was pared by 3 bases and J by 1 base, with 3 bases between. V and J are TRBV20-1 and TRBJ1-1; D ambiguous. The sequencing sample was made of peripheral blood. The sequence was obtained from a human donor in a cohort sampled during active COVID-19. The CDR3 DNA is TGCAGTGCTAGTCGGAACACTGAAGCTTTCTTT. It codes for CSASRNTEAFF.